The 19 T cell receptor beta chains listed next were all sequenced from one sample in a study of cytomegalovirus exposure and HLA in healthy donors. With 60 Vbeta and 13 Jbeta primers, the PCR was carried out. Assay: immunoSEQ multiplex PCR; the TCRdb copy retains only in-frame clones and omits some. The table includes 120,000 to 150,000 clones, almost 85% detected once. Input material: PBMCs. Receptors were obtained from a man aged 18 to 30 in good health and CMV-seropositive.

The gene calls are TRBV5-1 and TRBJ1-4; tentatively, D is TRBD1 (5 bases). This CDR3 has 15 residues. Trimming pared 0 bases from V and 8 bases from J, leaving 14 bases between. Germline V CDR1 and CDR2: SGHRS, YFSETQ. The DNA for the CDR3 is TGCGCCAGCAGCTTGGAGGGGTCACCTCGGGAAAAACTGTTTTTT. Its translation: CASSLEGSPREKLFF.

This rearrangement joins TRBV9 to TRBJ1-1; D remains unclear. V lost 1 base to trimming and J lost 3 bases, with 7 bases between them. Per the germline V gene, CDR1 is SGDLS and CDR2 is YYNGEE. The CDR3 covers 13 residues. The CDR3 nucleotides read TGTGCCAGCAGCGTATCGTCCTACACTGAAGCTTTCTTT. It codes for CASSVSSYTEAFF.

Turning to this clone: At one boundary the junction diverges from the germline segment, which might be a read error. The CDR3, as DNA: TGTGCTAGCAGCCCGCTCCAGGGGGAGACCCAGTACTTC. Translated: CASSPLQGETQYF. The V call is TRBV7-7, the J call TRBJ2-5; D possibly corresponds to TRBD1 (6 bases). Germline V lookup: CDR1 SSHAT, CDR2 FNYEAQ (reference sequence). This CDR3 has 13 amino acids.

CDR3 sequence reads: CASSFGGSHEQYF. CDR3 nucleotide sequence: TGTGCCAGCAGTTTCGGAGGATCCCACGAGCAGTACTTC. The chain is built from TRBV28 and TRBJ2-7, with TRBD2 as a possible D gene (5 bases). Per germline, CDR1 MDHEN and CDR2 SYDVKM. V was clipped by 3 bases and J by 5 bases, with 11 bases between them. The CDR3 is 13 amino acids.

This chain's CDR3 is CASSEDRVGTGELFF. The CDR3 coding sequence is TGTGCCAGCAGTGAAGACAGGGTGGGAACCGGGGAGCTGTTTTTT. The gene calls are TRBV6-1 and TRBJ2-2; weak D call: TRBD1 (6 bases). CDR3 length: 15 residues. Trimming took off 1 base at V and 5 bases at J, with 11 bases between the two ends. CDR1 and CDR2 (germline): MNHNS, SASEGT.

The rearrangement uses TRBV28 and TRBJ2-7; 12 bases line up with TRBD2. The CDR3 totals 17 residues. Trimming cost V 5 bases and J 2 bases; bases outside gene matches: 10. From germline, CDR1 is MDHEN and CDR2 SYDVKM. The DNA of the CDR3 is TGTGCCAGCAGTCTTCGGACTAGCGGGAAAATTCCCTACGAGCAGTACTTC. It translates to CASSLRTSGKIPYEQYF.

The sample holds a few counts of this clone. This chain uses TRBV27 with TRBJ2-1; maybe TRBD2 (5 bases). Per germline, CDR1 MNHEY and CDR2 SMNVEV (reference sequence). This CDR3 region has 16 residues. V lost 4 bases, J lost 0 bases, and 13 bases lay in between. CDR3 DNA sequence: TGTGCCAGCAGTTCAGACCCTAGCAACTCCTACAATGAGCAGTTCTTC. Protein product: CASSSDPSNSYNEQFF.

This chain connects TRBV5-1 to TRBJ2-7; the match to TRBD2 covers 13 bases. V shed 4 bases and J 2 bases; nucleotides not matched to a gene: 6. The CDR3 is 16 residues long. Germline values: CDR1 SGHRS, CDR2 YFSETQ. In DNA form, the CDR3 reads TGCGCCAGCAGCGCGACTAGCGGGAGGTCGACCTACGAGCAGTACTTC. Amino acids: CASSATSGRSTYEQYF.

This rearrangement joins TRBV28 to TRBJ1-5; D perhaps matches TRBD1 (5 bases). The CDR3 runs 14 residues. V lost 5 bases to trimming and J lost 2 bases, with 10 bases between them. Per the germline V gene, CDR1 is MDHEN and CDR2 is SYDVKM. CDR3 sequence: CASSKSTGNQPQHF. CDR3 in DNA: TGTGCCAGCAGTAAGTCGACAGGCAATCAGCCCCAGCATTTT.

The rearrangement links TRBV6-1 to TRBJ2-7, with TRBD1 matching 8 bases. From germline, CDR1 is MNHNS and CDR2 SASEGT. J was trimmed by 5 bases and V by 7 bases; bases with no gene match: 13. CDR3 size: 15 residues. The CDR3 DNA follows: TGTGCCAGCATCCTTAATCATGCAGGGGGCGACGAGCAGTACTTC. It yields the protein CASILNHAGGDEQYF.

V gene TRBV5-4 combines with J gene TRBJ1-4; TRBD1 aligns across 9 bases. Germline V gene lookup returns CDR1 SGHNT and CDR2 YYREEE (reference sequence). V was clipped by 3 bases and J by 4 bases; unmatched bases: 4. The CDR3 is made up of 15 amino acids. In DNA, the CDR3 is TGTGCCAGCAGCTCCCGACAGGGGGGTAATGAAAAACTGTTTTTT. This translates into CASSSRQGGNEKLFF. The whole variable domain, filled in from reference TRBV5-4 and TRBJ1-4, reads ETGVTQSPTHLIKTRGQQVTLRCSSQSGHNTVSWYQQALGQGPQFIFQYYREEENGRGNFPPRFSGLQFPNYSSELNVNALELDDSALYLCASSSRQGGNEKLFFGSGTQLSVL.

This clone was detected only a few times. This chain joins TRBV2 and TRBJ2-5, with 7 bases matching TRBD1. The end of the DNA aligns better with TRBJ2-7, so the J call may be wrong. CDR3 size: 14 residues. Germline values: CDR1 SNHLY, CDR2 FYNNEI. CDR3 DNA sequence: TGTGCCAGCAATAGAGGGGACAGTACCTACGAGCAGTACTTC. Protein: CASNRGDSTYEQYF.

The rearrangement uses TRBV28 and TRBJ1-2; 7 nucleotides match TRBD1. The V gene end was trimmed by 8 bases and the J gene end by 4 bases; junction bases not matched to a gene: 7. The length of the CDR3 is 13 residues. The V gene's germline CDR1 is MDHEN and CDR2 SYDVKM. The CDR3 region has the DNA TGTGCCAGCGGGAGCCGGGACAGCTATGGCTACACCTTC. Protein: CASGSRDSYGYTF.

This chain connects TRBV7-6 to TRBJ2-7, with D uncertain. Germline CDR1 is SGHVS and CDR2 is FNYEAQ. The CDR3 has 13 amino acids. V dropped 1 base and J dropped 3 bases, with 7 bases sitting between them. DNA of the CDR3: TGTGCCAGCAGCTTAGGTAACTTCTACGAGCAGTACTTC. Encoded protein: CASSLGNFYEQYF.

As to this clone: Other DNA sequences in the same sample also yield this CDR3. This chain links TRBV5-1 with TRBJ2-7, with D unresolved. Trimming took off 0 bases at V and 0 bases at J, with 7 bases between the two ends. Germline V gene data show CDR1 as SGHRS and CDR2 as YFSETQ. The length of the CDR3 is 14 residues. CDR3 in DNA: TGCGCCAGCAGCTTGGGAGACACCTCCTACGAGCAGTACTTC. Protein sequence: CASSLGDTSYEQYF.

This chain links TRBV28 with TRBJ2-3, with TRBD2 identical over 9 bases. From germline, CDR1 is MDHEN and CDR2 SYDVKM. The length of the CDR3 is 16 residues. Trimming took 5 bases from V and 2 from J; bases not matched to a gene: 8. As DNA, the CDR3 is TGTGCCAGCAGTAAATCCGGGACTAGCCACACAGATACGCAGTATTTT. This gives the protein CASSKSGTSHTDTQYF.

This chain connects TRBV11-2 to TRBJ1-1, with D perhaps matching TRBD1 (6 bases). CDR3 length: 15 residues. CDR1 SGHAT and CDR2 FQNNGV come from the germline V gene. The ends were cut back, 3 bases at V and 3 bases at J, with 14 bases in the middle. CDR3 sequence reads: CASSLGAGLDTEAFF. For the CDR3, the DNA is TGTGCCAGCAGCTTGGGGGCGGGTTTGGACACTGAAGCTTTCTTT.

This chain joins TRBV7-9 and TRBJ2-2; 7 bases fit TRBD2. The CDR3 extends over 14 amino acids. With V trimmed by 5 bases and J by 6 bases, 6 bases remained unmatched. Germline V gene lookup returns CDR1 SEHNR and CDR2 FQNEAQ (reference sequence). The CDR3 protein is CASSKLAAAGELFF. DNA of the CDR3: TGTGCCAGCAGCAAGCTAGCGGCCGCCGGGGAGCTGTTTTTT.

This clone came up once. The chain carries TRBV19 and TRBJ2-7, with 10 bases fitting TRBD2. V shed 8 bases, J shed 5 bases, and the junction held 9 bases outside the gene matches. Germline lookup yields CDR1 LNHDA and CDR2 SQIVND (reference sequence). This CDR3 contains 14 residues. The CDR3 sequence: CASSLGLAGDEQYF. The CDR3 coding sequence is TGTGCCAGTTCCCTCGGGCTAGCGGGAGACGAGCAGTACTTC. The full variable domain, rest sourced from reference TRBV19 and TRBJ2-7, is DGGITQSPKYLFRKEGQNVTLSCEQNLNHDAMYWYRQDPGQGLRLIYYSQIVNDFQKGDIAEGYSVSREKKESFPLTVTSAQKNPTAFYLCASSLGLAGDEQYFGPGTRLTVT.